One T cell receptor beta chain is described in this entry. Its antigen remains unknown. With 60 Vbeta and 13 Jbeta primers, the PCR was carried out. The protocol was immunoSEQ multiplex PCR, while the TCRdb copy is restricted to in-frame clones and leaves out a portion. This table has roughly 150,000 clones, roughly 73% appearing once. This sample was included in a study of cytomegalovirus exposure and HLA in healthy donors. V lost 7 bases, J lost 2 bases, and 7 bases stayed unmatched. The CDR3 has 15 amino acids. Per germline, CDR1 SGHVS and CDR2 FQNEAQ. General study points: Rare TCR sequences dominated, though some public TCRs recurred in many donors. Published work reported that the classifier diagnosed cytomegalovirus status with high specificity and sensitivity. V segments that were indistinguishable, TRBV6-2 and TRBV6-3 among them, were omitted from analysis.

The receptor comes from a man aged 18 to 29 in good health and CMV-seropositive. Sample: PBMCs. The V and J genes are TRBV7-8 and TRBJ1-5; 8 nucleotides agree with TRBD1. The DNA of the CDR3 is TGTGCCAGCACCCTGGGACAGGCGGGCAATCAGCCCCAGCATTTT. Protein sequence: CASTLGQAGNQPQHF. Full variable domain (missing parts from reference TRBV7-8 and TRBJ1-5): GAGVSQSPRYKVAKRGQDVALRCDPISGHVSLFWYQQALGQGPEFLTYFQNEAQLDKSGLPSDRFFAERPEGSVSTLKIQRTQQEDSAVYLCASTLGQAGNQPQHFGDGTRLSIL.